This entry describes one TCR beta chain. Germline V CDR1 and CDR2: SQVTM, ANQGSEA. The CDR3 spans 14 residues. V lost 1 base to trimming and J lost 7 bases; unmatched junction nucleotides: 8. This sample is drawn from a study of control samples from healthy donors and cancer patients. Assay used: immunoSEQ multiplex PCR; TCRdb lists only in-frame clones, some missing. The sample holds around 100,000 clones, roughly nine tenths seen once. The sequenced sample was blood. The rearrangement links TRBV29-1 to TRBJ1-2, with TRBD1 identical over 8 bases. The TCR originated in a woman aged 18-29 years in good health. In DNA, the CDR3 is TGCAGCGTTGAAGTGCAGGGGGCGGTTGGTGGCTACACCTTC. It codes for CSVEVQGAVGGYTF.